This TCR beta chain was documented in a study of shared clonotypes between healthy human individuals. Study-wide results and limits: At large depth, rarefaction still showed sorted-subset sequencing to be incomplete.

In the case of this clone: Its target is not known.

The assay was immunoSEQ multiplex PCR, and TCRdb's table has in-frame clones only and misses some. The sample contains about 600,000 clones, approximately 97% of which appear only once. Germline V gene data show CDR1 as MNHEY and CDR2 as SVGAGI. The V end was cut by 5 bases, the J end by 3 bases, with 11 bases between. The CDR3 is 13 residues long. Sequencing input: naive CD4+ T cells sorted from blood. Subset reported: CD45RA+ positively selected. The genes are TRBV6-5 and TRBJ2-7, with D perhaps TRBD1 (5 bases). This receptor was identified in a woman aged 25 to 45 in good health. CDR3 loop: CASSPPTVYEQYF. The CDR3 nucleotides read TGTGCCAGCAGTCCACCGACAGTCTACGAGCAGTACTTC.